The 30 T cell receptor beta chains given below trace back to one sample, sequenced in a study of T cell responses to AZD1222 COVID-19 vaccine. Here immunoSEQ multiplex PCR was the method, and the copy in TCRdb shows in-frame clones only, minus some. Seen here are over 110,000 clones, just under 95% observed once, and the top ten hold around 12%. The sequences come from peripheral blood, collected after recovery from COVID-19. The receptors shown here come from an adult who had recovered from COVID-19.

The gene calls are TRBV9 and TRBJ1-6; D gene ambiguous. Trimming stripped 6 bases from V and 5 bases from J, with 12 bases between. The CDR3 is made up of 14 amino acids. From germline, CDR1 is SGDLS and CDR2 YYNGEE. CDR3 coding DNA: TGTGCCAGCAAGTCAAACCTGGATAATTCACCCCTCCACTTT. This codes for CASKSNLDNSPLHF. The whole variable domain, remainder taken from reference TRBV9 and TRBJ1-6, is DSGVTQTPKHLITATGQRVTLRCSPRSGDLSVYWYQQSLDQGLQFLIQYYNGEERAKGNILERFSAQQFPDLHSELNLSSLELGDSALYFCASKSNLDNSPLHFGNGTRLTVT.

This chain uses TRBV9 with TRBJ1-6, with TRBD1 identical over 7 bases. Trimming took 0 bases from V and 7 from J; bases not matched to a gene: 4. CDR3 length equals 15 residues. The germline V gene encodes CDR1 SGDLS and CDR2 YYNGEE. The CDR3 here is CASSVEGGSNSPLHF. The CDR3 DNA reads as TGTGCCAGCAGCGTAGAAGGGGGCTCAAATTCACCCCTCCACTTT. Variable domain in full (rest from reference TRBV9 and TRBJ1-6): DSGVTQTPKHLITATGQRVTLRCSPRSGDLSVYWYQQSLDQGLQFLIQYYNGEERAKGNILERFSAQQFPDLHSELNLSSLELGDSALYFCASSVEGGSNSPLHFGNGTRLTVT.

The chain uses TRBV2 and TRBJ2-7, with 8 nucleotides matching TRBD1. Trimming at V came to 7 bases and at J to 2 bases, leaving 7 bases not matched to a gene. The CDR3 extends over 14 amino acids. Germline CDR1 reads SNHLY; CDR2 reads FYNNEI. In DNA, the CDR3 is TGTGCCAGCACCAACAGGGGGTTTACCTACGAGCAGTACTTC. As protein: CASTNRGFTYEQYF.

The chain has TRBV28 and TRBJ2-6; the D is unclear. The CDR3 is 18 amino acids. V was clipped by 5 bases and J by 0 bases, with 17 bases between them. Germline CDR1 MDHEN, CDR2 SYDVKM. CDR3 in amino acids: CASSRWTAKYSGANVLTF. The CDR3 nucleotides read TGTGCCAGCAGTCGCTGGACGGCGAAGTACTCTGGGGCCAACGTCCTGACTTTC.

The rearrangement uses TRBV30 and TRBJ1-2; D ambiguous. Germline V CDR1 and CDR2: GTSNPN, SVGIG (reference sequence). V lost 4 bases and J lost 3, with 12 bases in between. The CDR3 spans 13 residues. The CDR3 DNA reads TGTGCCTGGACCCCTCCCAATGACTATGGCTACACCTTC. It specifies CAWTPPNDYGYTF.

This chain joins TRBV3-1 (or the pseudogene TRBV3-2) and TRBJ2-1; D possibly corresponds to TRBD2 (6 bases). This CDR3 contains 15 residues. The V gene's germline CDR1 is LGHDT and CDR2 YNNKEL (reference sequence). Trimming cost V 3 bases and J 2 bases, with 11 bases left between them. The CDR3 sequence is CASSQAGRPYNEQFF. CDR3 sequence (DNA): TGTGCCAGCAGCCAGGCGGGACGTCCCTACAATGAGCAGTTCTTC.

The chain links TRBV5-8 to TRBJ2-3; possibly TRBD2 for D (5 bases). Germline V lookup: CDR1 SGHTS, CDR2 YDEGEE. V was clipped by 4 bases and J by 1 base, with 13 bases between them. CDR3 size: 15 residues. CDR3 sequence: CASSLAGVRTDTQYF. The DNA for the CDR3 is TGTGCCAGCAGCCTGGCCGGGGTACGCACAGATACGCAGTATTTT.

The V and J genes are TRBV5-1 and TRBJ1-3, with a tentative D call TRBD1 (6 bases). In germline, CDR1 is SGHRS, CDR2 YFSETQ. V lost 2 bases and J 3 bases, leaving 12 bases between the germline ends. The CDR3 is made up of 15 amino acids. The CDR3 spells CASSLGGLSGNTIYF. The CDR3 coding sequence is TGCGCCAGCAGCTTAGGGGGGCTAAGTGGAAACACCATATATTTT.

The chain couples TRBV3-1 (or the pseudogene TRBV3-2) to TRBJ1-2; D call uncertain. Germline values: CDR1 LGHDT, CDR2 YNNKEL (reference sequence). Trimming removed 0 bases at V and 4 bases at J, with 3 bases between. This CDR3 is built from 12 residues. CDR3 in amino acids: CASSQDSYGYTF. The CDR3 bases are TGTGCCAGCAGCCAAGACAGCTATGGCTACACCTTC.

This chain joins TRBV19 and TRBJ1-5, with a possible D match to TRBD1 (5 bases). Germline V gene data show CDR1 as LNHDA and CDR2 as SQIVND (reference sequence). Trimming shortened V by 3 bases and J by 2 bases, and 11 bases separated the two germline ends. The CDR3 loop spans 15 amino acids. For the CDR3, the DNA is TGTGCCAGTAGTATCGACAGCTTTGGCAATCAGCCCCAGCATTTT. Protein product: CASSIDSFGNQPQHF.

The rearrangement links TRBV3-1 (or the pseudogene TRBV3-2) to TRBJ2-1; possibly TRBD2 for D (6 bases). There are 12 residues in the CDR3. Germline CDR1 reads LGHDT; CDR2 reads YNNKEL (reference sequence). The CDR3 DNA sequence: TGTGCAGCGGAGGGTCCGAACAATGAGCAGTTCTTC. It encodes CAAEGPNNEQFF.

The chain carries TRBV6-5 and TRBJ1-3, with D unclear. The CDR3 spans 14 residues. V was trimmed by 0 bases and J by 7 bases, leaving 10 bases between them. CDR1 MNHEY and CDR2 SVGAGI come from the germline V gene. The CDR3 region is CASSYSGSINTIYF. The CDR3 coding sequence is TGTGCCAGCAGTTACTCGGGGTCGATCAACACCATATATTTT.

The gene calls are TRBV29-1 and TRBJ2-5; D gene unclear. CDR1 is SQVTM and CDR2 is ANQGSEA in the germline V gene. The CDR3 length is 12 residues. V lost 4 bases and J lost 3, with 9 bases in between. The CDR3 sequence is CSVASREETQYF. The CDR3 DNA reads as TGCAGCGTTGCGAGCCGTGAAGAGACCCAGTACTTC.

V and J are TRBV28 and TRBJ2-4; 9 nucleotides line up with TRBD1. In germline, CDR1 is MDHEN, CDR2 SYDVKM. CDR3 length equals 16 residues. Germline trimming cut 3 bases from V and 2 bases from J; bases unmatched to any gene: 5. The CDR3 coding sequence is TGTGCCAGCAGTTTCCGGGACAGGGTATCCAAAAACATTCAGTACTTC. Amino acid sequence: CASSFRDRVSKNIQYF.

The chain is built from TRBV10-3 and TRBJ2-3, with 11 bases identical to TRBD1. Germline CDR1 reads ENHRY; CDR2 reads SYGVKD. The CDR3 has 15 residues. V was clipped by 3 bases and J by 3 bases; unmatched bases: 2. CDR3 DNA: TGTGCCATCAGTGAAGGGGACAGGGGGACAGATACGCAGTATTTT. Translation: CAISEGDRGTDTQYF.

The chain uses TRBV14 and TRBJ2-7; perhaps TRBD2 as D (5 bases). The germline V gene encodes CDR1 SGHDN and CDR2 FVKESK. V dropped 8 bases and J dropped 3 bases, with 17 bases sitting between them. The CDR3 is 14 amino acids. The CDR3 nucleotides read TGTGCCAGCCAACTGGCGGGTATAAACTACGAGCAGTACTTC. It encodes CASQLAGINYEQYF.

This rearrangement joins TRBV11-2 to TRBJ1-1; 9 nucleotides line up with TRBD1. The CDR3 is 15 residues long. Per germline, CDR1 SGHAT and CDR2 FQNNGV. The trim removed 4 bases at V and 4 bases at J, leaving 7 bases unmatched. The chain's CDR3 is CASSSLQGAGTEAFF. The DNA for the CDR3 is TGTGCCAGCAGCTCTCTACAGGGGGCAGGCACTGAAGCTTTCTTT.

This chain uses TRBV19 with TRBJ2-3; D is undetermined. Germline V CDR1 and CDR2: LNHDA, SQIVND (reference sequence). Trimming took off 2 bases at V and 2 bases at J, with 5 bases between the two ends. The CDR3 totals 13 residues. The CDR3, as DNA: TGTGCCAGTAGTATAACGGTCACAGATACGCAGTATTTT. Residues: CASSITVTDTQYF. The entire variable domain, with the rest obtained from reference TRBV19 and TRBJ2-3, is as follows: DGGITQSPKYLFRKEGQNVTLSCEQNLNHDAMYWYRQDPGQGLRLIYYSQIVNDFQKGDIAEGYSVSREKKESFPLTVTSAQKNPTAFYLCASSITVTDTQYFGPGTRLTVL.

V gene TRBV7-9 combines with J gene TRBJ2-7; D tentatively reads TRBD1 or TRBD2 (5 bases each). Germline values: CDR1 SEHNR, CDR2 FQNEAQ (reference sequence). This CDR3 is 14 amino acids long. The germline V and J ends were trimmed by 1 base and 9 bases, with 16 bases remaining between them. The CDR3 coding sequence is TGTGCCAGCAGCTTAGGAGGTGATCCGGGGCGGCAGTACTTC. Translation gives CASSLGGDPGRQYF.

V is TRBV2 and J is TRBJ2-7; a weak D match, TRBD1 (5 bases). This CDR3 spans 14 amino acids. Trimming removed 7 bases from V and 4 bases from J, with 17 bases in between. Germline CDR1 reads SNHLY; CDR2 reads FYNNEI. The CDR3 nucleotides are TGTGCCAGCATTCCCCCCCTAGGGGCTTACGAGCAGTACTTC. Its translation: CASIPPLGAYEQYF.

V and J are TRBV19 and TRBJ2-1, with TRBD2 matching 10 bases. J was trimmed by 6 bases and V by 6 bases; bases with no gene match: 11. The CDR3 is made up of 16 amino acids. Germline V gene sequence: CDR1 LNHDA, CDR2 SQIVND (reference sequence). This CDR3 is CASSSLRLAGRNEQFF. The CDR3 bases are TGTGCCAGTAGCTCTCTCCGACTAGCGGGTCGCAATGAGCAGTTCTTC.

The chain recombines TRBV19 with TRBJ2-7; 8 nucleotides agree with TRBD2. Germline V CDR1 and CDR2: LNHDA, SQIVND (reference sequence). V lost 7 bases to trimming and J lost 2 bases; unmatched junction nucleotides: 7. This CDR3 comprises 14 residues. For the CDR3, the DNA is TGTGCCAGTACTCCGGCGGGAGGACCCTACGAGCAGTACTTC. It yields the protein CASTPAGGPYEQYF.

The chain employs TRBV28 and TRBJ2-7; unclear D gene. The CDR3 is made up of 15 amino acids. The germline V and J ends were trimmed by 3 bases and 3 bases, with 15 bases remaining between them. Germline V CDR1 and CDR2: MDHEN, SYDVKM. The CDR3 loop reads CASSLGVRAIYEQYF. Written as DNA, the CDR3 is TGTGCCAGCAGTTTGGGTGTCCGGGCCATCTACGAGCAGTACTTC.

The rearrangement uses TRBV9 and TRBJ2-2; 7 positions agree with TRBD2. V lost 2 bases and J lost 2; bases outside the gene matches: 3. The CDR3 contains 15 residues. CDR1 and CDR2 (germline): SGDLS, YYNGEE. CDR3 sequence: CASSVGTTNTGELFF. Written as DNA, the CDR3 is TGTGCCAGCAGCGTCGGGACTACTAACACCGGGGAGCTGTTTTTT.

This rearrangement joins TRBV7-2 to TRBJ1-5; D call uncertain. The CDR3 loop spans 15 amino acids. CDR1 is SGHTA and CDR2 is FQGNSA in the germline V gene. V gave up 2 bases and J gave up 0 bases, with 8 bases separating them. The CDR3 DNA reads TGTGCCAGCAGCTTATGGGTGGGTAGCAATCAGCCCCAGCATTTT. Translated, it gives CASSLWVGSNQPQHF.

The chain employs TRBV5-1 and TRBJ2-5; 9 bases fit TRBD2. With 0 bases clipped from V and 2 bases from J, the junction kept 8 bases outside the gene matches. In germline, CDR1 is SGHRS, CDR2 YFSETQ. There are 17 residues in the CDR3. CDR3 sequence reads: CASSLGILAGTQETQYF. The CDR3 region has the DNA TGCGCCAGCAGCTTGGGGATTCTAGCGGGGACACAAGAGACCCAGTACTTC. Full variable domain (remainder filled in from reference TRBV5-1 and TRBJ2-5): KAGVTQTPRYLIKTRGQQVTLSCSPISGHRSVSWYQQTPGQGLQFLFEYFSETQRNKGNFPGRFSGRQFSNSRSEMNVSTLELGDSALYLCASSLGILAGTQETQYFGPGTRLLVL.

This chain connects TRBV24-1 to TRBJ2-1; 7 bases align to TRBD2. Trimming at V came to 3 bases and at J to 0 bases, leaving 19 bases not matched to a gene. The CDR3 contains 21 residues. CDR1 is KGHDR, CDR2 SFDVKD, per germline. This CDR3 reads CATSDQEGRMGGSFSYNEQFF. CDR3 DNA: TGTGCCACCAGTGATCAGGAAGGTAGGATGGGAGGGTCGTTCTCCTACAATGAGCAGTTCTTC.

CDR3 coding DNA: TGTGCCAGCGGACAGGGTTACTATGGCTACACCTTC. Its protein is CASGQGYYGYTF. This chain joins TRBV6-6 and TRBJ1-2, with 8 bases aligning to TRBD1. CDR1 and CDR2 (germline): MNHNY, SVGAGI (reference sequence). V was clipped by 8 bases and J by 3 bases; unmatched bases: 2. This CDR3 region has 12 residues.

V and J are TRBV5-1 and TRBJ1-2; TRBD1 matches 9 bases. CDR3 size: 14 residues. Per germline, CDR1 SGHRS and CDR2 YFSETQ. V shed 5 bases and J 4 bases; nucleotides not matched to a gene: 6. The CDR3 DNA is TGCGCCAGCAGACGGACAGGGGATGTCTATGGCTACACCTTC. It is translated as CASRRTGDVYGYTF.

The chain uses TRBV5-1 and TRBJ2-5; 12 bases line up with TRBD2. This CDR3 has 16 amino acids. Trimming took 4 bases from V and 5 from J; bases not matched to a gene: 9. CDR1 is SGHRS and CDR2 is YFSETQ in the germline V gene. CDR3 in amino acids: CASSPGLAGPGETQYF. As DNA, the CDR3 is TGCGCCAGCAGCCCCGGACTAGCGGGGCCGGGTGAGACCCAGTACTTC.